Following are 7 T cell receptor beta chains from one sample sequenced in a study of blood T cell repertoires in COVID-19. Here immunoSEQ multiplex PCR was the method, and the copy in TCRdb shows in-frame clones only, minus some. The repertoire holds about 220,000 clones, about 85% seen once, with roughly 5% in the top ten. The material sequenced was peripheral blood. The receptor source for this set is a woman aged 55-69 years who had recovered from COVID-19.

The V and J genes are TRBV6-5 and TRBJ2-7; 9 bases match TRBD1. Germline V CDR1 and CDR2: MNHEY, SVGAGI. This CDR3 spans 16 amino acids. V gave up 0 bases and J gave up 7 bases; unmatched junction bases: 10. In nucleotides, the CDR3 is TGTGCCAGCAGTTACTCGATTGTACAGGGGGCGCAAGAGCAGTACTTC. This codes for CASSYSIVQGAQEQYF.

The genes are TRBV27 and TRBJ1-6, with D unresolved. The germline gives CDR1 MNHEY, CDR2 SMNVEV (reference sequence). Trimming stripped 4 bases from V and 6 bases from J, with 7 bases between. The CDR3 covers 13 residues. CDR3 sequence reads: CASSSLSNSPLHF. DNA of the CDR3: TGTGCCAGCAGTTCCCTAAGTAATTCACCCCTCCACTTT.

The CDR3 loop is CASSGPSGLAGETQYF. The CDR3 DNA reads TGTGCCAGTAGTGGACCGTCGGGACTAGCGGGGGAGACCCAGTACTTC. This chain links TRBV19 with TRBJ2-5; TRBD2 agrees at 13 bases. The V gene end was trimmed by 5 bases and the J gene end by 5 bases; junction bases not matched to a gene: 8. CDR1 and CDR2 (germline): LNHDA, SQIVND (reference sequence). The CDR3 spans 16 residues.

The rearrangement uses TRBV30 and TRBJ1-2; D perhaps matches TRBD1 (5 bases). Germline CDR1 reads GTSNPN; CDR2 reads SVGIG (reference sequence). CDR3 length: 15 amino acids. V was shortened by 3 bases and J by 4 bases, with 18 bases between the two germline ends. The DNA for the CDR3 is TGTGCCTGGAGGGGAGGGCCCGACAGCTTCTATGGCTACACCTTC. Protein: CAWRGGPDSFYGYTF.

The chain recombines TRBV9 with TRBJ2-1, with TRBD1 identical over 9 bases. Germline-derived CDR1 and CDR2 are SGDLS and YYNGEE. V shed 4 bases, J shed 3 bases, and the junction held 5 bases outside the gene matches. The CDR3 is 15 residues long. The CDR3 coding sequence is TGTGCCAGCAGCTCTACAGGGGGCGGCTACAATGAGCAGTTCTTC. It encodes CASSSTGGGYNEQFF.

The chain has TRBV10-3 and TRBJ2-7, with D possibly TRBD1 on 5 matching bases. This CDR3 comprises 14 residues. Trimming cost V 3 bases and J 0 bases, with 9 bases left between them. Germline V CDR1 and CDR2: ENHRY, SYGVKD. CDR3 in DNA: TGTGCCATCAGTGAAAGGGGCGGCTCCTACGAGCAGTACTTC. It encodes CAISERGGSYEQYF.

The chain carries TRBV21-1 and TRBJ1-5. TRBV21-1 is listed as a pseudogene. The CDR3 length is 11 residues. CDR3 nucleotide sequence: TGTGCCAGCAGCACCCGTGAGCCCCAGCATTTT. This translates into CASSTREPQHF.